This TCR beta chain was found in a study of beta chain features in type 1 diabetes. Whole-study findings and limits: For Type 1 diabetes patients, all four CD4+ subsets carried TCRB CDR3s that were moderately but significantly shorter.

In this sample, this clone turned up a few times. Its antigen is unidentified. All of the isolated RNA was reverse transcribed, so expressed TCRB transcripts were sequenced. Sequenced by immunoSEQ multiplex PCR; TCRdb stores in-frame clones only, minus some. The sample carries roughly 100,000 clones, roughly 28% recorded once. CDR1 and CDR2 from the germline V gene are SGHKS and YYEKEE (reference sequence). The CDR3 covers 14 residues. V shed 3 bases and J shed 2 bases, with 11 bases lying between them. The sample taken for sequencing was central memory CD4+ T cells from blood. The chain employs TRBV5-5 and TRBJ2-5, with D unresolved. The sequence came from a woman aged 18-30 years with type 1 diabetes. CDR3 sequence reads: CASSSLTVQETQYF. CDR3 nucleotide sequence: TGTGCCAGCAGCTCCCTAACGGTTCAAGAGACCCAGTACTTC.